This T cell receptor (beta chain) is drawn from a study of shared clonotypes between healthy human individuals. For the study at large: The cohort comprised a couple of women and a few men. Their ages spanned 18 to 49 years. Overall study findings and caveats: Clonotype sharing across a few donors was observed for about 4.8% of naive CD4 clonotypes.

The assay was immunoSEQ multiplex PCR, and TCRdb's table has in-frame clones only and misses some. Among roughly 2,000,000 clones listed, approximately 94% were seen once. In the naive CD8 group, cells lacked CD45RO and were positively selected for CCR7, so terminally differentiated effector memory CD45RA+ cells were left out. Healthy HIV-negative adults with no recent acute infections or vaccinations were recruited as donors. The V end was cut by 4 bases, the J end by 2 bases, with 11 bases between. The CDR3 spans 14 residues. Germline loops: CDR1 MDHEN, CDR2 SYDVKM. Details on this clone: The antigen is undetermined.

The sequenced sample was naive CD8+ T cells sorted from blood. The genes are TRBV28 and TRBJ1-1; D perhaps matches TRBD1 (5 bases). This TCR derives from a young man in good health. The CDR3 region is CASSWGLGNTEAFF. DNA of the CDR3: TGTGCCAGCAGTTGGGGACTAGGTAACACTGAAGCTTTCTTT.